The TCR beta chain under discussion was sequenced for a study of cytomegalovirus exposure and HLA in healthy donors. The PCR had 60 Vbeta and 13 Jbeta primers. Source study methods: In a later analysis, of about 80 million unique beta chains, about 11 million appeared in at least two donors. Measured with immunoSEQ multiplex PCR; TCRdb has only the in-frame clones, and not every one. The V and J calls and clone size come from that table; D and trimming were worked out from the DNA. The table includes 200,000 to 300,000 clones, 82% detected once. Trimming cost V 5 bases and J 1 base, with 11 bases left between them. This CDR3 is built from 14 residues. Germline values: CDR1 MNHNS, CDR2 SASEGT.

The TCR comes from a middle-aged woman in good health and CMV-seropositive. J is TRBJ1-1 and V is TRBV6-1, with no clear D. Sample: PBMCs. The CDR3 DNA sequence: TGTGCCAGCAGTTTCGGACTGAAGAACACTGAAGCTTTCTTT. It specifies CASSFGLKNTEAFF.